This T cell receptor beta chain was observed in a study of blood T cell repertoires in COVID-19. Background on the study: The United States, Italy and Spain supplied acute and convalescent COVID-19 samples. In each case, the material was cDNA or gDNA derived from T cells, B-cell-depleted T cells, or PBMCs.

The CDR3 is 13 residues long. Germline V lookup: CDR1 MNHEY, CDR2 SMNVEV (reference sequence). Trimming removed 6 bases from V and 7 bases from J, with 15 bases in between. Original analysis: Amplification of reference gene primers provided the estimated nucleated cell counts. Produced via immunoSEQ multiplex PCR; TCRdb's table is partial and in-frame only. The V and J calls and the clone size are those of that table, but D and trimming were determined from the DNA. The profile shows around 130,000 clones, 77% of them singletons. This sequence was found in a man of 80 years or more with acute or convalescent COVID-19. The sequenced material came from peripheral blood. This chain links TRBV27 with TRBJ1-1, with D unclear. Here the CDR3 reads CASSLNSEIEAFF. The DNA of the CDR3 is TGTGCCAGCAGCCTTAATTCGGAGATTGAAGCTTTCTTT.